This T cell receptor beta chain was sequenced during a study of T cells in Graves' hyperthyroidism and ophthalmopathy (dated by TCRdb to between 2019 and 2020). Regarding the study in general: Peripheral blood samples were taken at the time of initial diagnosis, prior to any treatment. To identify distinguishing TCR V-J signatures, a discovery cohort of 100 or so patients was used, comprising some 45 with Graves' ophthalmopathy and roughly 60 with stable Graves' hyperthyroidism. Prospective prediction of ophthalmopathy was tested in an independent validation cohort of 18 hyperthyroidism patients and 17 patients who later progressed to ophthalmopathy. For training and testing, the 100 or so patients in the discovery cohort were randomly divided in a 7:3 ratio. In more than 5 Graves' hyperthyroidism patients, the study also compared T-cell repertoires from thyroid tissue with T-cell repertoires from blood. Once sampling was done, hyperthyroidism patients were given methimazole at a starting dose of 30 mg daily, whereas ophthalmopathy patients were given high-dose intravenous methylprednisolone. The paper describes TCR Vbeta CDR3 sequencing of roughly 130 peripheral blood samples, made up of about 40 ophthalmopathy patients, around 73 hyperthyroidism patients and some 17 progressor patients.

Summary of the overall study and its limitations: Sample size was not statistically predetermined, and investigators were not blinded to group allocation. In validation, the model predicted progression to ophthalmopathy a median of approximately 6.6 months before onset, with about 64% sensitivity and roughly 79% specificity. A 13 V-J signature model separated ophthalmopathy from stable hyperthyroidism, with about 90% sensitivity and roughly 84% specificity in cross-validation and 80%/75% in testing. Most expanded thyroid clonotypes (frequency above 0.001) were also found in blood, which suggests that blood repertoires may mirror thyroid immune responses.

Clipping removes 3 bases from V and 4 bases from J, with 11 as the unmatched junction base count. CDR1 is given as LNHNV and CDR2 as YYDKDF, both from the germline V gene (reference sequence). Inclusive of the bounding cysteine and phenylalanine, the CDR3 is 16 residues long. The entry retains the CDR3 DNA only, 48 bases that are in frame from base 1. The TCR beta CDR3 regions were amplified from the RNA transcripts. The TCR CDR3 was subjected to a first round of RT-PCR using the HTBI primer set and the Qiagen OneStep RT-PCR kit. A second multiplex PCR round built the libraries, followed by size selection and purification. Libraries were sequenced paired-end with 100 bp reads on an Illumina HiSeq2000. As for how the authors treated the data: SOAPnuke was used to process the raw data, throwing out any read that contained adapters or uncalled bases, had a mean Phred below 15, or lacked an exact constant-primer or identifier match. High-quality paired reads were merged with COPE v1.2.5, and unique nucleotide sequences were defined as clonotypes. MiTCR v1.1 was used to align clonotypes to the IMGT TRBV, TRBD and TRBJ reference segments. The analysis was restricted to V-J combinations with a frequency above 0.0001, which together covered over 99% of the repertoires. The TCS score was defined as the ratio of F50 (clonal expansion) to E x V (chaos), calculated using BLOSUM62-based TCRdist between CDR3 peptides within each V-J. Welch's t-statistics and random forest reduced roughly 540 V-J features to 10 to 15, which were used in a naive Bayes classifier (R e1071). Starting from the raw public reads, TCRdb applied fastp trimming at Q25, assembled clones with MiXCR and retained in-frame beta chains. Each CDR3 protein gets just one entry, which takes the most common genes and DNA from the rows behind it. The V and J calls, along with clone size, are taken from TCRdb and not from the paper's own processing. This sample gives about 520,000 distinct CDR3 sequences in total; roughly 25% of them show up just once. The ten largest make up about 11% of the sample.

As to this clonotype: Its antigen target is currently unknown. The sample holds no much larger clone one base away, and base qualities are not on file.

Ophthalmopathy patients had moderately to severely active disease, with a Clinical Activity Score of 3 or more, a NOSPECS grade of 4 or more, and a disease duration of less than 3 months. Any patient with an uncontrolled infection, another autoimmune disease, pregnancy or lactation was excluded. Diagnoses were established on the basis of clinical symptoms, serum thyroxine and TRAb, thyroid ultrasound, and orbital computed tomography. PBMCs were separated from approximately 10 ml of fresh peripheral blood using Ficoll-Paque density gradient centrifugation. Total RNA was extracted using Trizol reagent, and RNA quality was assessed on an Agilent 2100 Bioanalyzer.

This clonotype was sampled from a woman aged 25 to 45 with Graves' ophthalmopathy. The sample was blood. The V gene is TRBV15 and the J gene is TRBJ2-7; TRBD2 lines up with 8 middle nucleotides. Here is the DNA: TGTGCCACCAGCAGCGAACCGGGACTAGGGGGTTACGAGCAGTACTTC. The translation is CATSSEPGLGGYEQYF. The CDR3 plus the reference TRBV15 and TRBJ2-7 genes for the other parts give the full variable domain: DAMVIQNPRYQVTQFGKPVTLSCSQTLNHNVMYWYQQKSSQAPKLLFHYYDKDFNNEADTPDNFQSRRPNTSFCFLDIRSPGLGDTAMYLCATSSEPGLGGYEQYFGPGTRLTVT.